This T cell receptor (beta chain) was profiled in a study of blood T cells in healthy people across ages. V lost 4 bases to trimming and J lost 0 bases, with 15 bases between them. The CDR3 runs to 16 residues. CDR1 SGHTA and CDR2 FQGNSA come from the germline V gene. Then a second PCR, running about 6 to 11 cycles, was carried out with a sample-barcoded 5' primer and a J-beta primer mix. TCRdb recomputed calls from the 5' RACE reads with MiXCR, one row per CDR3 protein. The table has over 1,300,000 distinct CDR3 sequences, almost 60% seen once. This clonotype originated in a man between 18 and 29 years old in good health. Sequencing input: blood. This chain uses TRBV7-2 with TRBJ1-2, with D unclear. This CDR3 reads CASSSPWTEPNYGYTF. CDR3 sequence (DNA): TGTGCCAGCAGCTCCCCCTGGACCGAACCTAACTATGGCTACACCTTC.